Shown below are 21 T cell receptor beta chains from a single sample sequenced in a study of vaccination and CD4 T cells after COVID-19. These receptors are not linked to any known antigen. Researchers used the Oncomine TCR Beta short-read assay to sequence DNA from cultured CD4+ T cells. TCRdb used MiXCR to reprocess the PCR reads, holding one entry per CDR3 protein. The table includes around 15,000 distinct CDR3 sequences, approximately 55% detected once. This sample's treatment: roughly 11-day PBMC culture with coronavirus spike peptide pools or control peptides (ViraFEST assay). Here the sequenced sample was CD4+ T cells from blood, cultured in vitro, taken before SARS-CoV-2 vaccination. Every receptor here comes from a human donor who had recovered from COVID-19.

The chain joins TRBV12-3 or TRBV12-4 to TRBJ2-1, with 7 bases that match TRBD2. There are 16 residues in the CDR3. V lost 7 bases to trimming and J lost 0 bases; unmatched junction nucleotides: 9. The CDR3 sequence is CASIRDYQSSYNEQFF. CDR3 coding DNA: TGTGCCAGCATTCGGGACTATCAGAGCTCCTACAATGAGCAGTTCTTC.

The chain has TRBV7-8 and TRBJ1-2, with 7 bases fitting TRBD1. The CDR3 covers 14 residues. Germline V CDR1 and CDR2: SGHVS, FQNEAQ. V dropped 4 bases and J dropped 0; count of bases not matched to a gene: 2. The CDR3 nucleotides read TGTGCCAGCAGCTCGGGACAGACTAACTATGGCTACACCTTC. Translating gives CASSSGQTNYGYTF.

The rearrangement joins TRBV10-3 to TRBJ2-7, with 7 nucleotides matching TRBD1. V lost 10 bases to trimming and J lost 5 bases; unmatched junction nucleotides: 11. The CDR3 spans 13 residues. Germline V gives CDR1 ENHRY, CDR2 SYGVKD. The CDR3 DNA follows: TGTGCCACCCGGACAGGATTCATCGACGAGCAGTACTTC. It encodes CATRTGFIDEQYF.

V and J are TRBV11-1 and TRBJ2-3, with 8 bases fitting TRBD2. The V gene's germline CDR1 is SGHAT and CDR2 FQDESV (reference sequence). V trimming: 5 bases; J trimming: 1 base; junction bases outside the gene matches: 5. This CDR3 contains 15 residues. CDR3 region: CASSTRGGRTDTQYF. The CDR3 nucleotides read TGTGCCAGCAGCACACGCGGGGGGCGCACAGATACGCAGTATTTT.

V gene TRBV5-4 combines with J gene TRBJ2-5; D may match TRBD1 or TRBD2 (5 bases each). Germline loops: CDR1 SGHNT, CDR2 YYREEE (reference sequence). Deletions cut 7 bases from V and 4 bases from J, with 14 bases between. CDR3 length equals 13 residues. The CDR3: CASGAIGRETQYF. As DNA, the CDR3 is TGTGCCAGCGGGGCTATAGGGAGAGAGACCCAGTACTTC.

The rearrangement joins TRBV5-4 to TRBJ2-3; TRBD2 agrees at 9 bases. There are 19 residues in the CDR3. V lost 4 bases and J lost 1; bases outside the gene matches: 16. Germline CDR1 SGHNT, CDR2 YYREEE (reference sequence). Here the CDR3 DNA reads TGTGCCAGCAGCCCGACAGGACGCGGGGGGGCTTTAGGCACAGATACGCAGTATTTT. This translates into CASSPTGRGGALGTDTQYF.

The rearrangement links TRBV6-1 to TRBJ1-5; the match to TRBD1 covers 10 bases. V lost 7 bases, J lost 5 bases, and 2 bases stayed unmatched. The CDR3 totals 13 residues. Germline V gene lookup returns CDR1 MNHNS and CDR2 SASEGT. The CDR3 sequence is CASMGQGHQPQHF. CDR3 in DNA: TGTGCCAGCATGGGACAGGGGCATCAGCCCCAGCATTTT.

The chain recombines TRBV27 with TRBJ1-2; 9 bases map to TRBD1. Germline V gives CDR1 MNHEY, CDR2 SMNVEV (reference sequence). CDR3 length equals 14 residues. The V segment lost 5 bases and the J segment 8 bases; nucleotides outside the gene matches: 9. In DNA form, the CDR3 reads TGTGCCAGCAGTCTGGGACAGGGACTAGGAGGCTACACCTTC. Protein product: CASSLGQGLGGYTF.

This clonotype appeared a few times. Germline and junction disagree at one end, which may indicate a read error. CDR3 protein: CATRRGTDEKLFF. In nucleotides, the CDR3 is TGTGCCACCAGGAGAGGGACGGATGAAAAACTGTTTTTT. The J gene is TRBJ1-4, the V gene TRBV15, with D maybe TRBD1 (5 bases). Germline CDR1 reads LNHNV; CDR2 reads YYDKDF (reference sequence). This CDR3 is built from 13 residues. Combining the CDR3 with reference TRBV15 and TRBJ1-4 gives the whole variable domain DAMVIQNPRYQVTQFGKPVTLSCSQTLNHNVMYWYQQKSSQAPKLLFHYYDKDFNNEADTPDNFQSRRPNTSFCFLDIRSPGLGDTAMYLCATRRGTDEKLFFGSGTQLSVL.

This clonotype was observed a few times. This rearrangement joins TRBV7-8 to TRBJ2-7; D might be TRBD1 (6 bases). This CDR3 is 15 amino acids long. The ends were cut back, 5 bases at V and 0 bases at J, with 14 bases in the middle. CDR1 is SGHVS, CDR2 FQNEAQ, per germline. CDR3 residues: CASSLEGVSSYEQYF. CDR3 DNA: TGTGCCAGCAGCCTCGAGGGGGTCAGCTCCTACGAGCAGTACTTC.

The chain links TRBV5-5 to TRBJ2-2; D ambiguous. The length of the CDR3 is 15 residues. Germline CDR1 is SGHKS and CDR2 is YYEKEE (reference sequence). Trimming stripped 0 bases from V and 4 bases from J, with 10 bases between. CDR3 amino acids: CASSLDASLTGELFF. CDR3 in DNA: TGTGCCAGCAGCTTGGACGCCAGTCTCACCGGGGAGCTGTTTTTT.

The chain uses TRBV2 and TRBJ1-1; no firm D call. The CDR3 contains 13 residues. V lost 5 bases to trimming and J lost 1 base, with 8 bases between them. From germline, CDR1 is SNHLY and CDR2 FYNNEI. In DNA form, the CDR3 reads TGTGCCAGCAGTCTAATCTCGAACACTGAAGCTTTCTTT. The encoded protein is CASSLISNTEAFF.

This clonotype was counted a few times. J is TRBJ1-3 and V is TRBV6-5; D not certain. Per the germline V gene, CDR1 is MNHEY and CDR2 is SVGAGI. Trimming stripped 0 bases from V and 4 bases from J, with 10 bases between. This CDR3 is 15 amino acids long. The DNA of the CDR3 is TGTGCCAGCAGTTACTCAGAGGGCGGAGGAAACACCATATATTTT. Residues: CASSYSEGGGNTIYF.

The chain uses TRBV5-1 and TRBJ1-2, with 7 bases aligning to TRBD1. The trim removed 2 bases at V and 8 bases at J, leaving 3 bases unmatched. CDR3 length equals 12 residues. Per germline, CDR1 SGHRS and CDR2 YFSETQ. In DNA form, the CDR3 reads TGCGCCAGCAGCTTACAGGGGCCCGGCTACACCTTC. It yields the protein CASSLQGPGYTF.

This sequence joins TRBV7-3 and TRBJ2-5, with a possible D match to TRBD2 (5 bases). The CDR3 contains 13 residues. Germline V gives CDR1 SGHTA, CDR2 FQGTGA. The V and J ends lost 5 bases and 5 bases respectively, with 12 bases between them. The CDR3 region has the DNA TGTGCCAGCAGCGTGGGAGATGGTGAGACCCAGTACTTC. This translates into CASSVGDGETQYF. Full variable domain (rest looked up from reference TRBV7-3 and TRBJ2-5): GAGVSQTPSNKVTEKGKYVELRCDPISGHTALYWYRQSLGQGPEFLIYFQGTGAADDSGLPNDRFFAVRPEGSVSTLKIQRTERGDSAVYLCASSVGDGETQYFGPGTRLLVL.

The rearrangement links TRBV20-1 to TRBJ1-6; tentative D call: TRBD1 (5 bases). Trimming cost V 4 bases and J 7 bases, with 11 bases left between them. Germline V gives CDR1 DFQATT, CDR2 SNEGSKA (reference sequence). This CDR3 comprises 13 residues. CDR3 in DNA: TGCAGTGCTACCAGGGTTGAGAATTCACCCCTCCACTTT. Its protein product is CSATRVENSPLHF.

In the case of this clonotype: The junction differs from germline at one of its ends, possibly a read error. The CDR3 reads CASGLGRQVDAFF. The CDR3 DNA reads TGTGCCAGCGGCTTAGGCCGGCAGGTGGATGCTTTCTTT. V usage is TRBV11-3 and J usage is TRBJ1-1; D remains unclear. The germline V gene encodes CDR1 SGHNT and CDR2 YENEEA. The CDR3 extends over 13 amino acids. The variable domain in full, completed from reference TRBV11-3 and TRBJ1-1, reads EAGVVQSPRYKIIEKKQPVAFWCNPISGHNTLYWYLQNLGQGPELLIRYENEEAVDDSQLPKDRFSAERLKGVDSTLKIQPAELGDSAVYLCASGLGRQVDAFFGQGTRLTVV.

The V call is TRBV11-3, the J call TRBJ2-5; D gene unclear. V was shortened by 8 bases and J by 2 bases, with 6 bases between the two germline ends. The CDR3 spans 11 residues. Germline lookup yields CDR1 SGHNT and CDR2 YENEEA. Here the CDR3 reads CASARQETQYF. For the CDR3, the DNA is TGTGCCAGCGCCAGACAAGAGACCCAGTACTTC.

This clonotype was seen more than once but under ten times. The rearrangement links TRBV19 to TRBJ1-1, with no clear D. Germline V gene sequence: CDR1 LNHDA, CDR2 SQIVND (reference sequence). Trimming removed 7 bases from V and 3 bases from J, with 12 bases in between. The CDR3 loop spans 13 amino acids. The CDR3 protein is CASNRLWDTEAFF. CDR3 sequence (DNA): TGTGCCAGTAATCGGCTATGGGACACTGAAGCTTTCTTT.

CDR3 loop: CASSHMYTEAFF. For the CDR3, the DNA is TGCGCCAGCAGCCACATGTACACTGAAGCTTTCTTT. The genes are TRBV4-1 and TRBJ1-1; D not resolved. Trimming took 3 bases from V and 3 from J, leaving 5 bases between them. The CDR3 covers 12 residues. The V gene's germline CDR1 is MGHRA and CDR2 YSYEKL.

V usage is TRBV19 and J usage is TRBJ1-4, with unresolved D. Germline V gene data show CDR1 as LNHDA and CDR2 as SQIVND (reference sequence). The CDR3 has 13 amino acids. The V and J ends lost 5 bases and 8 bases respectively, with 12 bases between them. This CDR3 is CASSSTTTEKLFF. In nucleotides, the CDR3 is TGTGCCAGTAGTTCCACAACGACCGAAAAACTGTTTTTT.